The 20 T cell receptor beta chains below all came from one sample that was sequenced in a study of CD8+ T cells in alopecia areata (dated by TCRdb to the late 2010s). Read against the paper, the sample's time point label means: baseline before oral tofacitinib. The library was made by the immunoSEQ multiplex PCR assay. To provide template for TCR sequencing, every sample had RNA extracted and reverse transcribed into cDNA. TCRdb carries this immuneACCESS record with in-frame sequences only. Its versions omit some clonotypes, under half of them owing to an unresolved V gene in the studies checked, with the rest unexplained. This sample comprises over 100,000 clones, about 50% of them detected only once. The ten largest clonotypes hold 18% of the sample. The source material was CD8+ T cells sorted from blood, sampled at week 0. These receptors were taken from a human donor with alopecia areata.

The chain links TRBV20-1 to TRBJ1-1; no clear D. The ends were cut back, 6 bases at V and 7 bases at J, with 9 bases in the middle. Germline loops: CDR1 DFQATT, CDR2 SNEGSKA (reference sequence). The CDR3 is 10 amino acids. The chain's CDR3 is CSAHGIEAFF. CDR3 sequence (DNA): TGCAGTGCCCACGGGATTGAAGCTTTCTTT.

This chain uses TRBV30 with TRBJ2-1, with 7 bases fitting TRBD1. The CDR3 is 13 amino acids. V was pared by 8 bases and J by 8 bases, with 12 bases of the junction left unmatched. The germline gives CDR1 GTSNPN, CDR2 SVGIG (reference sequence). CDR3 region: CAENQGVGDEQFF. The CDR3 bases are TGTGCCGAGAACCAGGGGGTAGGGGATGAGCAGTTCTTC. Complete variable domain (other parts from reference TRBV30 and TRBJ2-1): SQTIHQWPATLVQPVGSPLSLECTVEGTSNPNLYWYRQAAGRGLQLLFYSVGIGQISSEVPQNLSASRPQDRQFILSSKKLLLSDSGFYLCAENQGVGDEQFFGPGTRLTVL.

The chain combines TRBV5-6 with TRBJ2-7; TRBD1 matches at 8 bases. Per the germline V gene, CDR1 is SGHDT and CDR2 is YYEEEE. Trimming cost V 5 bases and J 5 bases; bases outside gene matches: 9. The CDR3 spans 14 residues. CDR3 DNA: TGTGCCAGCAGACCGACGACAGGGGTCCACGAGCAGTACTTC. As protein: CASRPTTGVHEQYF.

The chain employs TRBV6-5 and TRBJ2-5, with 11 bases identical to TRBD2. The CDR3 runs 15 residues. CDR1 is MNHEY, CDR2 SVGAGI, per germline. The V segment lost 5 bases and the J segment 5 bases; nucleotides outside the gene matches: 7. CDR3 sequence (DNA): TGTGCCAGCAGTAGACTAGCGGGGCGTGGGGAGACCCAGTACTTC. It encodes CASSRLAGRGETQYF.

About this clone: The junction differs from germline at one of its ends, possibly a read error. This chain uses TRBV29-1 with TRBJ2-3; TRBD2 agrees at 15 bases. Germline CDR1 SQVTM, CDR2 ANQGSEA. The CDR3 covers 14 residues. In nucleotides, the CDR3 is TGCAGCACAGTCGGGACTAGCGGGGGGATATCGCAGTGTTTT. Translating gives CSTVGTSGGISQCF.

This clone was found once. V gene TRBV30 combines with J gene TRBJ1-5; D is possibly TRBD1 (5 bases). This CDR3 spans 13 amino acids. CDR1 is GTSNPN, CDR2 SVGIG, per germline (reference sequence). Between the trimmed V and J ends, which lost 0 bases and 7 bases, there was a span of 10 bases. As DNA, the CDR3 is TGTGCCTGGAGTGTCCAGGGAAGCCAGCCCCAGCATTTT. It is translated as CAWSVQGSQPQHF. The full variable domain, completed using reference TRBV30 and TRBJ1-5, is SQTIHQWPATLVQPVGSPLSLECTVEGTSNPNLYWYRQAAGRGLQLLFYSVGIGQISSEVPQNLSASRPQDRQFILSSKKLLLSDSGFYLCAWSVQGSQPQHFGDGTRLSIL.

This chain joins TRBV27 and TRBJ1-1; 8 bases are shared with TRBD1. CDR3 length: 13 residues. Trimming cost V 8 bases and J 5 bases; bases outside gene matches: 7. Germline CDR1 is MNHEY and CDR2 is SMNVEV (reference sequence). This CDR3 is CASGTQGATEAFF. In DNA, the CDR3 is TGTGCCAGCGGGACTCAGGGGGCAACTGAAGCTTTCTTT.

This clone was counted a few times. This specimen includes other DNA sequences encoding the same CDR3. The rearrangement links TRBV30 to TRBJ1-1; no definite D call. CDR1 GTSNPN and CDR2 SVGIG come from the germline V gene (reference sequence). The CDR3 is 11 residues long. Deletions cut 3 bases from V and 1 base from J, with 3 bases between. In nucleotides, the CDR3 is TGTGCCTGGAGGAGGAACACTGAAGCTTTCTTT. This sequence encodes CAWRRNTEAFF.

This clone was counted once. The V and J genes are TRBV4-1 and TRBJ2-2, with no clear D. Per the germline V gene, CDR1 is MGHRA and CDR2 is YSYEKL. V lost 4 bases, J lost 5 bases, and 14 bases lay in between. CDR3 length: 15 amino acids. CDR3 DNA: TGCGCCAGCAGCCCCATGGGCCTTGAAACCGGGGAGCTGTTTTTT. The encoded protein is CASSPMGLETGELFF.

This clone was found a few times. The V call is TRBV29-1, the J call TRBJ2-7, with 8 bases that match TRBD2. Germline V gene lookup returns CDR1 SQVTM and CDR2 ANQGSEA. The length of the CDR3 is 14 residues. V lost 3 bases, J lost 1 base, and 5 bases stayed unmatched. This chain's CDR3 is CSVEPAGDSYEQYF. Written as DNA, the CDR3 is TGCAGCGTTGAGCCAGCGGGGGATTCCTACGAGCAGTACTTC.

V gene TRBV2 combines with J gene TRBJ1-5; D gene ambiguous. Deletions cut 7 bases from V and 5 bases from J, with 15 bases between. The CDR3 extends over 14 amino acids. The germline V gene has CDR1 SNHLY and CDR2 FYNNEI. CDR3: CASNSAGGHQPQHF. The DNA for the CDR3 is TGTGCCAGCAACTCCGCAGGAGGGCATCAGCCCCAGCATTTT.

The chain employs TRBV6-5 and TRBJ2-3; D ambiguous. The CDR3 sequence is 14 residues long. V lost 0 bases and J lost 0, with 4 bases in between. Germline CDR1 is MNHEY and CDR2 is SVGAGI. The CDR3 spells CASSYSSSTDTQYF. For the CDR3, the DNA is TGTGCCAGCAGTTACTCCTCTAGCACAGATACGCAGTATTTT.

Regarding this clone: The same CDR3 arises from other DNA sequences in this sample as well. CDR3 protein: CASSLRAGYGYTF. CDR3 in DNA: TGTGCCAGCAGTTTACGGGCAGGGTACGGCTACACCTTC. This sequence joins TRBV27 and TRBJ1-2; weak D call: TRBD1 (5 bases). The CDR3 has 13 amino acids. Per the germline V gene, CDR1 is MNHEY and CDR2 is SMNVEV (reference sequence). V lost 2 bases and J 8 bases, leaving 12 bases between the germline ends.

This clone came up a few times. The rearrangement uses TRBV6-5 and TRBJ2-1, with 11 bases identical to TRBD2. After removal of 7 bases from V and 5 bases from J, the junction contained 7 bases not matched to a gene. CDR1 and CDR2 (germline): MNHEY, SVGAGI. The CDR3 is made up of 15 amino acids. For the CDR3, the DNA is TGTGCCAGCAACATACTAGCGGGGGATGACAATGAGCAGTTCTTC. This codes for CASNILAGDDNEQFF.

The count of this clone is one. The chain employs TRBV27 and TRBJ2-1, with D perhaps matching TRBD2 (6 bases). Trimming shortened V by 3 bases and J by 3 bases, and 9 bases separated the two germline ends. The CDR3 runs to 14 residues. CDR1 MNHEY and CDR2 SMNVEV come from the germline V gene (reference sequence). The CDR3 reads CASSFVGGYNEQFF. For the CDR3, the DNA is TGTGCCAGCAGTTTTGTGGGGGGCTACAATGAGCAGTTCTTC.

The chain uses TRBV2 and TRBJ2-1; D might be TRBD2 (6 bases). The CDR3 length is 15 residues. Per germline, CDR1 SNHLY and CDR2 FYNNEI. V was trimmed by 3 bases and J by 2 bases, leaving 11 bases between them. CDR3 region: CASSERRGTYNEQFF. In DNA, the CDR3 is TGTGCCAGCAGTGAGAGACGGGGGACCTACAATGAGCAGTTCTTC.

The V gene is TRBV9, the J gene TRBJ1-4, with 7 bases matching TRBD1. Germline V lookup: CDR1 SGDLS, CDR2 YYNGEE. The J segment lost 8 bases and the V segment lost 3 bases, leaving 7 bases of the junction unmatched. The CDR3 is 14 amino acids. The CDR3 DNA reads TGTGCCAGCAGCGACGACAGGGAGGGGGAAAAACTGTTTTTT. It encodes CASSDDREGEKLFF.

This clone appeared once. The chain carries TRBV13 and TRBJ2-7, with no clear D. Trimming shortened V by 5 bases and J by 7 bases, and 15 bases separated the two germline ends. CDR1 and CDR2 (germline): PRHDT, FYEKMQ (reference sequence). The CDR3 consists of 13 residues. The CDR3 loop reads CASSASPGPEQYF. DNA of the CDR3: TGTGCCAGCAGCGCGTCGCCTGGACCAGAGCAGTACTTC.

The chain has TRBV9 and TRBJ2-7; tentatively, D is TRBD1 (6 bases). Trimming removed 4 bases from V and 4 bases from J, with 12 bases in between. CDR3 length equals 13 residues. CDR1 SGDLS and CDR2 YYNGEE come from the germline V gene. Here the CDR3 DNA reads TGTGCCAGCAGCACAGGGTTGTGGTACGAGCAGTACTTC. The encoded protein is CASSTGLWYEQYF.

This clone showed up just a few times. The CDR3 DNA reads as TGCAGTGCTTGGGACGGTGAAGCTTTCTTT. The encoded protein is CSAWDGEAFF. This chain joins TRBV20-1 and TRBJ1-1, with D possibly matching TRBD1 (5 bases). There are 10 residues in the CDR3. CDR1 and CDR2 from the germline V gene are DFQATT and SNEGSKA (reference sequence). V lost 5 bases, J lost 7 bases, and 8 bases lay in between.